The entry below gives a single T cell receptor (beta chain) sequence along with its context. In the original workflow: Estimated nucleated cell counts came from reference gene primer amplification. Sequenced by immunoSEQ multiplex PCR; TCRdb stores in-frame clones only, minus some. That table supplies the V and J calls and clone size; D and trimming were determined from the DNA. The sample carries 150,000 to 200,000 clones, over 80% recorded once. The data stem from a study of blood T cell repertoires in COVID-19. There are 16 residues in the CDR3. Trimming took 3 bases from V and 0 from J, leaving 14 bases between them. Germline V gives CDR1 LNHDA, CDR2 SQIVND (reference sequence).

Sequenced sample: peripheral blood. This clonotype originated in a woman in her sixties or seventies with acute or convalescent COVID-19. The J gene is TRBJ1-1, the V gene TRBV19; no clear D gene. Written as DNA, the CDR3 is TGTGCCAGTAGTATGCGGGCAACTGGGATGAACACTGAAGCTTTCTTT. Translating it yields CASSMRATGMNTEAFF.